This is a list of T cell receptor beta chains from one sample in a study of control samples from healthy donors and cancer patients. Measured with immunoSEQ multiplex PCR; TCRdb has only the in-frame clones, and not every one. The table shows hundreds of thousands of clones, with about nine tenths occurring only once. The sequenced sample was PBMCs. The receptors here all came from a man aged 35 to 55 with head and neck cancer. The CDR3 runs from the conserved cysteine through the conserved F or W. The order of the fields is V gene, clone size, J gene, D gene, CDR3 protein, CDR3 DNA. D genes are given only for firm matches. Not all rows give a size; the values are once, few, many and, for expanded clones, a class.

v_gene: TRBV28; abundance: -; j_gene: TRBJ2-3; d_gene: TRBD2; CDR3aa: CASSLRLGLAGTDTQYF; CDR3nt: TGTGCCAGCAGTTTAAGGCTCGGACTAGCGGGCACAGATACGCAGTATTTT
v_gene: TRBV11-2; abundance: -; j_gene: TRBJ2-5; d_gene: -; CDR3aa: CASSFEVETQYF; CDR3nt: TGTGCCAGCAGCTTTGAGGTAGAGACCCAGTACTTC
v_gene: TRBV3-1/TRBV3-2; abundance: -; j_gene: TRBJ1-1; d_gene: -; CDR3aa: CASSQELKGNTEAFF; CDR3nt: TGTGCCAGCAGCCAAGAGTTGAAGGGCAACACTGAAGCTTTCTTT
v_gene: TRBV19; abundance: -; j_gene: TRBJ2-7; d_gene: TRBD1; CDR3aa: CASSGTVGSYEQYF; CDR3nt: TGTGCCAGTAGTGGGACAGTGGGATCCTACGAGCAGTACTTC
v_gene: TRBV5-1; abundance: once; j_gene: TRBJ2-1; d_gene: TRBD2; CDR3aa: CASSPGWLAGDFYNEQFF; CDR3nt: TGCGCCAGCAGCCCCGGGTGGCTAGCGGGGGACTTCTACAATGAGCAGTTCTTC
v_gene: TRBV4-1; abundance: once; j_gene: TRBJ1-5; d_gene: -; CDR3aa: CASSQAGQISNQPQHF; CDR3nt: TGCGCCAGCAGCCAAGCCGGACAGATTAGCAATCAGCCCCAGCATTTT
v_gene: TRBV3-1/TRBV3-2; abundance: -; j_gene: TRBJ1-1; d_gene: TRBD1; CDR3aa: CASSQGDSNTEAFF; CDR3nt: TGTGCCAGCAGCCAGGGGGACAGTAACACTGAAGCTTTCTTT
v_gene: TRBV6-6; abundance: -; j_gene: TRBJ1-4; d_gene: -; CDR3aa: CASILGGNEKLFF; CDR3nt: TGTGCCAGCATTCTCGGTGGGAATGAAAAACTGTTTTTT
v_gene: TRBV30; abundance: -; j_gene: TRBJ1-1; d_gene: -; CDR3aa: CAWRVREIGTEAFF; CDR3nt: TGTGCCTGGAGAGTTCGCGAGATCGGCACTGAAGCTTTCTTT
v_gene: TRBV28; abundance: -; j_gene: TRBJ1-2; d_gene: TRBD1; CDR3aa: CASSLGQGAGYGYTF; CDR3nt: TGTGCCAGCAGTTTGGGGCAGGGGGCGGGCTATGGCTACACCTTC
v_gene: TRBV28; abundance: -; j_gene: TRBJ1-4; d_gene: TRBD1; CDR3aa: CASSIGQGIEKLFF; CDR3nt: TGTGCCAGCAGTATCGGACAGGGAATTGAAAAACTGTTTTTT
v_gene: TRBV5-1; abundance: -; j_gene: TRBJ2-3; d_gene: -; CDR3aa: CASSFQGQLTDTQYF; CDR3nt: TGCGCCAGCAGCTTCCAAGGACAGCTCACAGATACGCAGTATTTT
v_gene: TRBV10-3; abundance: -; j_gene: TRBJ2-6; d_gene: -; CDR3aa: CAIKGSGANVLTF; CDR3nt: TGTGCCATCAAGGGCTCTGGGGCCAACGTCCTGACTTTC
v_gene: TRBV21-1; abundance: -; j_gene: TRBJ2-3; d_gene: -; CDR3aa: CASSKVGPLRGITDTQYF; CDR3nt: TGTGCCAGCAGCAAAGTGGGGCCCTTGCGGGGAATCACAGATACGCAGTATTTT
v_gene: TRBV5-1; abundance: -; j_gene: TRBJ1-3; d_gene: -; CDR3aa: CASSPEGRGNTIYF; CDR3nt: TGCGCCAGCAGCCCTGAGGGTAGGGGAAACACCATATATTTT
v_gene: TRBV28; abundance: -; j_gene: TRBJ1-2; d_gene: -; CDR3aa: CASSLSYSTYTNYGYTF; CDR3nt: TGTGCCAGCAGTTTGTCGTATAGTACGTACACTAACTATGGCTACACCTTC
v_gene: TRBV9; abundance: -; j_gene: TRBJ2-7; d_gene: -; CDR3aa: CASSVGFQGEQYF; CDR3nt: TGTGCCAGCAGCGTCGGGTTTCAGGGCGAGCAGTACTTC
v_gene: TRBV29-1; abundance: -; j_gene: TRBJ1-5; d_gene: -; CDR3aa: CSAGWGSNQPQHF; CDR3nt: TGCAGCGCCGGCTGGGGTAGCAATCAGCCCCAGCATTTT
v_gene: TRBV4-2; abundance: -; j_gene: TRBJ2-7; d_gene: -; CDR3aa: CASSQGGGTYEQYF; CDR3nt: TGTGCCAGCAGCCAAGGAGGGGGAACCTACGAGCAGTACTTC
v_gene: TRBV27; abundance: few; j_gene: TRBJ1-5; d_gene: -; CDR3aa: CASGPRGYSNQPQHF; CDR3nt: TGTGCCAGCGGGCCCCGGGGCTATAGCAATCAGCCCCAGCATTTT
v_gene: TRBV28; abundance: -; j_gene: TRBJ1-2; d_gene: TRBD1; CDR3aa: CASRIPGQVYGYTF; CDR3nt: TGTGCCAGCCGTATACCGGGACAGGTCTATGGCTACACCTTC